The clone carrying this T cell receptor beta chain has a handful of counts. The antigen is undetermined. The data were obtained in a study of beta chain features in type 1 diabetes. Study-wide points: Short templates might get an advantage during PCR, and this would be equal in patients and controls.

Sequencing targeted expressed TCRB transcripts, as all isolated RNA had been reverse transcribed. The protocol was immunoSEQ multiplex PCR, while the TCRdb copy is restricted to in-frame clones and leaves out a portion. The table lists 300,000 to 450,000 clones, roughly 12% of them singletons, with roughly 0.015% in the top ten. A single heparinised draw of approximately 100 mL on average was taken per donor. Material: naive CD4+ T cells from blood. The sequence was collected from a man between 18 and 35 years old in good health.

CDR3: CASSLAQGSYNEQFF. The CDR3 region has the DNA TGCGCCAGCAGCTTGGCTCAGGGGTCCTACAATGAGCAGTTCTTC. This chain connects TRBV5-1 to TRBJ2-1, with a weak D call TRBD1 (6 bases). V was trimmed by 0 bases and J by 1 base, leaving 8 bases between them. The length of the CDR3 is 15 residues. The germline V gene encodes CDR1 SGHRS and CDR2 YFSETQ.